The sequence of this T cell receptor beta chain was determined in a study of OX40 agonist ivuxolimab in advanced cancers. Produced via immunoSEQ multiplex PCR; TCRdb's table is partial and in-frame only. The sample has around 46,000 clones, about nine tenths seen once. The CDR3 runs to 16 residues. The germline gives CDR1 SGHTA, CDR2 FQGTGA. The V end lost 3 bases, the J end lost 0 bases, and 15 bases lay between the germline ends. This sequence was found in an adult with an advanced solid tumor such as melanoma, head and neck, liver or kidney cancer. This rearrangement joins TRBV7-3 to TRBJ2-7; D unresolved. Sequenced here: CD4+ or CD8+ T cells sorted from blood, sampled in a trial of the OX40 agonist ivuxolimab. CDR3 protein: CASSFPLARSSYEQYF. In nucleotides, the CDR3 is TGTGCCAGCAGCTTCCCTCTGGCTCGGAGCTCCTACGAGCAGTACTTC.